Listed below are T cell receptor beta chains from one sample, sequenced in a study of T cells in Graves' hyperthyroidism and ophthalmopathy. Via MiXCR, TCRdb re-called the multiplex PCR reads, giving one row per CDR3 protein. The sample records 350,000 to 400,000 distinct CDR3 sequences, about 20% being singletons. Sequenced: blood. The receptors stem from a woman between 18 and 30 years old with Graves' hyperthyroidism. Both conserved end residues are part of each CDR3.

CDR3aa: CASSTGTALAKNIQYF
v_gene: TRBV5-1
j_gene: TRBJ2-4

CDR3aa: CAWSTTGRTEAFF
v_gene: TRBV30
j_gene: TRBJ1-1

CDR3aa: CASSPSGGEISYGYTF
v_gene: TRBV27
j_gene: TRBJ1-2

CDR3aa: CASSLIAGGPYEQYF
v_gene: TRBV5-1
j_gene: TRBJ2-7

CDR3aa: CSAPPQGRPETQYF
v_gene: TRBV20-1
j_gene: TRBJ2-5

CDR3aa: CASSYSMLSNQPQHF
v_gene: TRBV6-5
j_gene: TRBJ1-5

CDR3aa: CATIIRGTEAFF
v_gene: TRBV6-5
j_gene: TRBJ1-1

CDR3aa: CASSLPTGNSPLHF
v_gene: TRBV12-3/TRBV12-4
j_gene: TRBJ1-6

CDR3aa: CASTLTQGMNTEAFF
v_gene: TRBV6-5
j_gene: TRBJ1-1

CDR3aa: CASSSSGGNIQYF
v_gene: TRBV6-5
j_gene: TRBJ2-4

CDR3aa: CASSLTDHEQYF
v_gene: TRBV5-1
j_gene: TRBJ2-7

CDR3aa: CASSPRQTTYEQYF
v_gene: TRBV28
j_gene: TRBJ2-7

CDR3aa: CASSRLGLAGGAGELFF
v_gene: TRBV12-3/TRBV12-4
j_gene: TRBJ2-2

CDR3aa: CASRLGTVIGNQPQHF
v_gene: TRBV12-3/TRBV12-4
j_gene: TRBJ1-5

CDR3aa: CSAPKGVNYGYTF
v_gene: TRBV20-1
j_gene: TRBJ1-2

CDR3aa: CASSLVQVYDQYF
v_gene: TRBV13
j_gene: TRBJ2-7

CDR3aa: CATTTSFNHMNTEAFF
v_gene: TRBV15
j_gene: TRBJ1-1

CDR3aa: CAWSVGRANYGYTF
v_gene: TRBV30
j_gene: TRBJ1-2

CDR3aa: CASSEAYGRGQENTEAFF
v_gene: TRBV6-1
j_gene: TRBJ1-1

CDR3aa: CSSGKGQNNQPQHF
v_gene: TRBV20-1
j_gene: TRBJ1-5

CDR3aa: CASILTRPSAGGELFF
v_gene: TRBV6-1
j_gene: TRBJ2-2

CDR3aa: CASGPGTGVPAFF
v_gene: TRBV12-5
j_gene: TRBJ1-1

CDR3aa: CASRDRGDTEAFF
v_gene: TRBV12-3/TRBV12-4
j_gene: TRBJ1-1

CDR3aa: CASSLPAGLYEQYF
v_gene: TRBV2
j_gene: TRBJ2-7

CDR3aa: CSATPRYGNIQYF
v_gene: TRBV20-1
j_gene: TRBJ2-4

CDR3aa: CASSPRSGGPPVGELFF
v_gene: TRBV27
j_gene: TRBJ2-2

CDR3aa: CASSLSDRGNGYTF
v_gene: TRBV12-3/TRBV12-4
j_gene: TRBJ1-2

CDR3aa: CASRAWGNTEAFF
v_gene: TRBV6-1
j_gene: TRBJ1-1

CDR3aa: CATSDPGRSTEAFF
v_gene: TRBV24-1
j_gene: TRBJ1-1

CDR3aa: CASSRRGGDYEQYF
v_gene: TRBV5-1
j_gene: TRBJ2-7

CDR3aa: CASSDRTANSYEQYF
v_gene: TRBV4-1
j_gene: TRBJ2-7

CDR3aa: CASSWGHSGNTIYF
v_gene: TRBV28
j_gene: TRBJ1-3

CDR3aa: CASSLGAWSGANVLTF
v_gene: TRBV5-1
j_gene: TRBJ2-6

CDR3aa: CASSLPSGNGYTF
v_gene: TRBV7-8
j_gene: TRBJ1-2

CDR3aa: CSARGGSVQETQYF
v_gene: TRBV20-1
j_gene: TRBJ2-5

CDR3aa: CASSVFTGTMNTEAFF
v_gene: TRBV19
j_gene: TRBJ1-1

CDR3aa: CSALRTETYGYTF
v_gene: TRBV20-1
j_gene: TRBJ1-2

CDR3aa: CASGPPGRIYEQYF
v_gene: TRBV12-5
j_gene: TRBJ2-7

CDR3aa: CASSQGHSSGNTIYF
v_gene: TRBV4-2
j_gene: TRBJ1-3

CDR3aa: CASSYPLGQANYGYTF
v_gene: TRBV6-5
j_gene: TRBJ1-2

CDR3aa: CASSYSSGGGQPQHF
v_gene: TRBV6-5
j_gene: TRBJ1-5

CDR3aa: CASSFGGVYSYEQYF
v_gene: TRBV5-1
j_gene: TRBJ2-7

CDR3aa: CASSLGTGQPQHF
v_gene: TRBV11-2
j_gene: TRBJ1-5

CDR3aa: CASSFHPGELFF
v_gene: TRBV11-2
j_gene: TRBJ2-2

CDR3aa: CASSLGVRANTGELFF
v_gene: TRBV7-8
j_gene: TRBJ2-2

CDR3aa: CASSEDVGGPHQPQHF
v_gene: TRBV6-1
j_gene: TRBJ1-5

CDR3aa: CASSSDRAGYEQYF
v_gene: TRBV7-2
j_gene: TRBJ2-7

CDR3aa: CASSPGTGGLNTEAFF
v_gene: TRBV3-1
j_gene: TRBJ1-1

CDR3aa: CASSLGNSSGGLRETQYF
v_gene: TRBV11-2
j_gene: TRBJ2-5

CDR3aa: CASSPPASVETQYF
v_gene: TRBV12-3/TRBV12-4
j_gene: TRBJ2-5

CDR3aa: CASREDRGETQYF
v_gene: TRBV12-3/TRBV12-4
j_gene: TRBJ2-5

CDR3aa: CSPNGPRDSLQETQYF
v_gene: TRBV20-1
j_gene: TRBJ2-5

CDR3aa: CASNLGRAGGQTSYEQYF
v_gene: TRBV2
j_gene: TRBJ2-7

CDR3aa: CASSLDGSSYEQYF
v_gene: TRBV9
j_gene: TRBJ2-7

CDR3aa: CASSLGQGIGYTF
v_gene: TRBV28
j_gene: TRBJ1-2

CDR3aa: CASSPWDGPGHYGYTF
v_gene: TRBV6-1
j_gene: TRBJ1-2

CDR3aa: CASSAQGPNQPQHF
v_gene: TRBV19
j_gene: TRBJ1-5

CDR3aa: CASSEVGGAFYEQYF
v_gene: TRBV2
j_gene: TRBJ2-7

CDR3aa: CASSPRISNTDTQYF
v_gene: TRBV3-1
j_gene: TRBJ2-3